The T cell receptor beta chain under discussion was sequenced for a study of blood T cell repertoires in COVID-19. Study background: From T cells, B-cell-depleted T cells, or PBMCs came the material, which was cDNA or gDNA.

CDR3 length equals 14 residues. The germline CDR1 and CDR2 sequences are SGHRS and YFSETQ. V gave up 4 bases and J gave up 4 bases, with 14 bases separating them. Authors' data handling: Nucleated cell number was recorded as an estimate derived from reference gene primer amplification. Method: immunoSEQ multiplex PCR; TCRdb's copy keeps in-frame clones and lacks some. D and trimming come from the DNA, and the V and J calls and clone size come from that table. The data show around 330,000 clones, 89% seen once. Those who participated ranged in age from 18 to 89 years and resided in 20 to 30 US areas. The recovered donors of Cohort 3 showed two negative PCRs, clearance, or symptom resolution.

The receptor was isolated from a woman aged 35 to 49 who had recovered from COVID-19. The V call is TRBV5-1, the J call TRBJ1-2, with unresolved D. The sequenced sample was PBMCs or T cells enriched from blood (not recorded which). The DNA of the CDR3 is TGCGCCAGCAGCACGGCGGGCTCACTCTATGGCTACACCTTC. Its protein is CASSTAGSLYGYTF.